This T cell receptor beta chain comes out of a study of blood T cell repertoires in COVID-19. For the study at large: Acute-phase and convalescent COVID-19 samples originated in the United States, Italy and Spain. From T cells, B-cell-depleted T cells, or PBMCs came the material, which was cDNA or gDNA.

The V and J ends lost 4 bases and 17 bases respectively, with 15 bases between them. CDR1 is SGHVS and CDR2 is FQNEAQ in the germline V gene. There are 12 residues in the CDR3. Under the authors' procedure: Cell counts per sample came from amplifying reference gene primers. TCRdb's table, derived via immunoSEQ multiplex PCR, lists solely in-frame clones and lacks some. V, J and clone size derive from that table, while D and trimming were established from the DNA sequence. This table holds about 380,000 clones, more than 65% found once. Sequencing was performed on peripheral blood. The gene calls are TRBV7-8 and TRBJ1-6; D might be TRBD1 (6 bases). This TCR was sampled from a human donor with acute or convalescent COVID-19. The donor label of this sample is uncertain. The CDR3 region is CASSSGGQRVHF. Here the CDR3 DNA reads TGTGCCAGCAGCTCAGGAGGACAGCGCGTCCACTTT.